A single T cell receptor beta chain is shown here with its context. Its matching antigen is unknown. Use of 60 Vbeta and 13 Jbeta primers characterized the PCR. Profiling relied on immunoSEQ multiplex PCR, and the TCRdb table lists in-frame clones only, not all of them. The profile covers about 65,000 clones, with approximately 78% appearing a single time and 3% taken by the ten largest. From germline, CDR1 is MDHEN and CDR2 SYDVKM. CDR3 size: 11 residues. Deletions cut 4 bases from V and 5 bases from J, with 5 bases between. This sample stems from a study of cytomegalovirus exposure and HLA in healthy donors. Study-level background: The 120 million or so unique TCR beta sequences, from about 179 million T cells, were found by an earlier analysis.

Study-level points and caveats: Altogether, 170 or so TCR beta chains were recorded as cytomegalovirus-associated. HLA alleles showed associations with 15,000 to 20,000 TCR beta sequences in a later analysis, at a 0.05 false discovery rate. A likely sequencing artifact accounted for one observed cluster of highly shared sequence variants.

This chain links TRBV28 with TRBJ1-2; D remains unclear. This sequence originates from a girl under 18 in good health and CMV-seropositive. Sequenced sample: PBMCs. The DNA of the CDR3 is TGTGCCAGCAGTTCCCGTTATGGCTACACCTTC. This encodes CASSSRYGYTF.